The clone carrying this TCR beta chain appeared a few times. Assay: immunoSEQ multiplex PCR; the TCRdb copy retains only in-frame clones and omits some. This table holds 2 million to 2.5 million clones, about 92% found once. The CDR3 spans 11 residues. Trimming cost V 3 bases and J 6 bases, with 6 bases left between them. CDR1 is SGHDN, CDR2 FVKESK, per germline. This sample is drawn from a study of shared clonotypes between healthy human individuals. Sequencing input: naive CD4+ T cells from PBMCs. Subset noted: CD45RA+ positively selected. J is TRBJ2-7 and V is TRBV14; D gene ambiguous. The TCR originated in a man aged 18 to 30 in good health. Some clones in this sample may be carry-over from other donors' samples. CDR3 DNA sequence: TGTGCCAGCAGCCATAGTTCCGAGCAGTACTTC. Translated: CASSHSSEQYF.